A few counts support the clone carrying this T cell receptor beta chain. What it binds is unknown. The sample originates from a study of post-analysis software for immune sequencing data. Study as a whole: The patients showed relapsing-remitting, secondary progressive and progressive-relapsing multiple sclerosis courses.

General study results and limits: Analysis by F measure revealed that same-batch samples clustered strongly together. Compared with controls, patients showed significantly lower normalized Chao1 diversity. TRBV segments more frequent in patients than in controls numbered roughly 5 and included TRBV5-6, TRBV5-1 and TRBV20-1.

Carried by the TCR beta cDNA libraries were unique molecular identifiers. The T cell input of about 0.9 to 10 million gave hundreds of thousands of cDNA molecules. TCRdb reprocessed the PCR reads via MiXCR and lists one record per CDR3 protein. The data contain approximately 690,000 distinct CDR3 sequences, about 60% of them seen just once; the ten biggest clones take up roughly 10%. CDR1 and CDR2 from the germline V gene are LGHNA and YNFKEQ. The CDR3 consists of 16 residues. Deletions cut 1 base from V and 5 bases from J, with 15 bases between. This receptor was identified in a girl aged 2 to 9 with multiple sclerosis. The sample taken for sequencing was blood. The chain joins TRBV4-2 to TRBJ2-1; D is ambiguous. The CDR3 nucleotides read TGTGCCAGCAGCCAAGGGGTCTACCACCCGCACAATGAGCAGTTCTTC. This translates into CASSQGVYHPHNEQFF.